The 3 T cell receptor beta chains in this list originate from one sample, sequenced in a study of T cell changes during pregnancy in multiple sclerosis. This table comes from immunoSEQ multiplex PCR, and its TCRdb copy is limited to in-frame clones, with some not included. The sample lists around 36,000 clones, 92% seen once, with roughly 13% in the top ten. The sample here was CD8+ T cells from peripheral blood mononuclear cells, taken in the first trimester of pregnancy. The receptors come from a female donor with multiple sclerosis, enrolled in a pregnancy study.

The rearrangement joins TRBV7-6 to TRBJ2-7, with 9 positions matching TRBD1. Per germline, CDR1 SGHVS and CDR2 FNYEAQ. V trimming: 1 base; J trimming: 0 bases; junction bases outside the gene matches: 7. This CDR3 is built from 17 residues. The CDR3 loop is CASSLGEQGAFSYEQYF. The CDR3 DNA follows: TGTGCCAGCAGCTTAGGAGAACAGGGGGCCTTCTCCTACGAGCAGTACTTC.

This rearrangement joins TRBV13 to TRBJ1-1, with 8 bases lining up with TRBD1. The germline V gene encodes CDR1 PRHDT and CDR2 FYEKMQ (reference sequence). The CDR3 totals 12 residues. In DNA, the CDR3 is TGTGGGACAGGGTTTGGGAACACTGAAGCTTTCTTT. Translation gives CGTGFGNTEAFF.

The rearrangement joins TRBV15 to TRBJ2-2, with D maybe TRBD1 (6 bases). V lost 8 bases and J lost 1, with 23 bases in between. The CDR3 runs 18 residues. Germline-derived CDR1 and CDR2 are LNHNV and YYDKDF (reference sequence). CDR3 region: CATDSVVRTDVNTGELFF. The CDR3 coding sequence is TGTGCCACCGACTCTGTCGTGAGGACAGATGTGAACACCGGGGAGCTGTTTTTT.